This entry lists 21 T cell receptor beta chains sequenced from one sample in a study of shared clonotypes between healthy human individuals. Measured with immunoSEQ multiplex PCR; TCRdb has only the in-frame clones, and not every one. The data contain 550,000 to 800,000 clones, approximately 79% of them seen just once; the ten biggest clones take up less than 2%. The sample comprised memory CD4+ T cells sorted from blood. Regarding subset: CD45RA-negative fraction. These receptors all come from a woman aged 30 to 39 in good health.

The V and J genes are TRBV7-9 and TRBJ1-1; D unclear. V was clipped by 2 bases and J by 5 bases, with 9 bases between them. The CDR3 runs 13 residues. Germline V gene sequence: CDR1 SEHNR, CDR2 FQNEAQ (reference sequence). CDR3: CASSLRTGTEAFF. The CDR3 coding sequence is TGTGCCAGCAGCTTAAGAACGGGGACTGAAGCTTTCTTT. Using reference TRBV7-9 and TRBJ1-1 for the parts outside the CDR3, the full variable domain is DTGVSQNPRHKITKRGQNVTFRCDPISEHNRLYWYRQTLGQGPEFLTYFQNEAQLEKSRLLSDRFSAERPKGSFSTLEIQRTEQGDSAMYLCASSLRTGTEAFFGQGTRLTVV.

This clone showed up just a few times. This sequence joins TRBV5-1 and TRBJ2-5, with 7 bases aligning to TRBD1. Germline loops: CDR1 SGHRS, CDR2 YFSETQ. The CDR3 loop spans 14 amino acids. Germline trimming cut 2 bases from V and 5 bases from J; bases unmatched to any gene: 6. This CDR3 is CASSFKQGWETQYF. The CDR3 DNA is TGCGCCAGCAGCTTCAAACAGGGGTGGGAGACCCAGTACTTC.

The J gene is TRBJ2-5, the V gene TRBV6-5, with D uncertain. The J call is uncertain, as TRBJ2-7 better fits the DNA end. This CDR3 spans 13 amino acids. Germline CDR1 is MNHEY and CDR2 is SVGAGI. As DNA, the CDR3 is TGTGCCAGCAGTTTCCAACCCCAGAACGAGCAGTACTTC. Translated, it gives CASSFQPQNEQYF.

V usage is TRBV20-1 and J usage is TRBJ1-2; D possibly corresponds to TRBD1 (5 bases). The CDR3 extends over 11 amino acids. Trimming removed 6 bases at V and 8 bases at J, with 13 bases between. CDR1 DFQATT and CDR2 SNEGSKA come from the germline V gene (reference sequence). The CDR3 region is CSAATGGGYTF. In DNA, the CDR3 is TGCAGTGCGGCAACAGGCGGGGGCTACACCTTC.

The V and J genes are TRBV6-5 and TRBJ2-3; 8 nucleotides align to TRBD1. The CDR3 has 16 amino acids. V was clipped by 2 bases and J by 2 bases; unmatched bases: 6. Germline V CDR1 and CDR2: MNHEY, SVGAGI. CDR3 protein: CASSYRLQGATDTQYF. Here the CDR3 DNA reads TGTGCCAGCAGTTACAGATTGCAGGGGGCCACAGATACGCAGTATTTT.

V gene TRBV11-2 combines with J gene TRBJ1-1, with 7 bases fitting TRBD1. The CDR3 sequence is 14 residues long. J gave up 5 bases and V 5 bases, and 8 bases lay outside the gene matches. CDR1 SGHAT and CDR2 FQNNGV come from the germline V gene. As DNA, the CDR3 is TGTGCCAGCAGCGCGCCGAGGGACAGAACTGAAGCTTTCTTT. It encodes CASSAPRDRTEAFF.

This chain links TRBV27 with TRBJ2-3, with a tentative D call TRBD2 (5 bases). This CDR3 is 14 amino acids long. Germline CDR1 and CDR2: MNHEY and SMNVEV (reference sequence). With 5 bases removed from V and 0 bases from J, the gap between germline ends came to 9 bases. This CDR3 reads CASSVWTSTDTQYF. In DNA form, the CDR3 reads TGTGCCAGCAGTGTCTGGACTAGCACAGATACGCAGTATTTT.

This clone occurred many times. The rearrangement links TRBV5-1 to TRBJ1-1; 8 bases are shared with TRBD1. Germline V gene lookup returns CDR1 SGHRS and CDR2 YFSETQ. The CDR3 is 15 residues long. The J segment lost 1 base and the V segment lost 0 bases, leaving 2 bases of the junction unmatched. The CDR3 nucleotides are TGCGCCAGCAGCTTGGAAGGACAGGGGAACACTGAAGCTTTCTTT. This translates into CASSLEGQGNTEAFF.

This sequence joins TRBV10-1 and TRBJ2-7; maybe TRBD1 (5 bases). CDR1 and CDR2 from the germline V gene are WNHNN and SYGVQD (reference sequence). This CDR3 region has 13 residues. The V end lost 0 bases, the J end lost 11 bases, and 14 bases lay between the germline ends. CDR3 residues: CASSESIQGLEYF. DNA of the CDR3: TGCGCCAGCAGTGAGTCGATTCAGGGTTTGGAGTACTTC.

The CDR3 spells CASSQSTNIQYF. In nucleotides, the CDR3 is TGTGCCAGCAGCCAATCCACAAACATTCAGTACTTC. The gene calls are TRBV16 and TRBJ2-4; D uncertain. The CDR3 is 12 residues long. Germline CDR1 reads KGHSY; CDR2 reads FQNENV. The germline V and J ends were trimmed by 0 bases and 6 bases, with 3 bases remaining between them.

The rearrangement links TRBV29-1 to TRBJ2-1; the D gene is possibly TRBD2 (6 bases). The CDR3 consists of 14 residues. V lost 3 bases, J lost 5 bases, and 14 bases lay in between. CDR1 SQVTM and CDR2 ANQGSEA come from the germline V gene. In nucleotides, the CDR3 is TGCAGCGTTGAGAGCGCGGGGCGCCACAATGAGCAGTTCTTC. This sequence encodes CSVESAGRHNEQFF.

This clone has just a few counts. The rearrangement joins TRBV6-5 to TRBJ2-1, with 13 bases lining up with TRBD2. In germline, CDR1 is MNHEY, CDR2 SVGAGI. The CDR3 runs 15 residues. Losses at the gene ends were 6 bases for V and 6 bases for J; bases not matched to a gene: 5. The CDR3 nucleotides are TGTGCCAGCAGCTCGGGACTAGCGGGGCTCAATGAGCAGTTCTTC. Translating gives CASSSGLAGLNEQFF.

This chain connects TRBV19 to TRBJ1-5, with D uncertain. V gave up 5 bases and J gave up 4 bases, with 12 bases separating them. This CDR3 has 14 amino acids. Germline V gene data show CDR1 as LNHDA and CDR2 as SQIVND (reference sequence). CDR3 sequence reads: CASSGNEENQPQHF. CDR3 coding DNA: TGTGCCAGTAGTGGCAACGAAGAAAATCAGCCCCAGCATTTT.

To note about this clone: The sample holds other DNA sequences that translate to the same CDR3. The rearrangement joins TRBV7-2 to TRBJ2-7, with a tentative D call TRBD2 (5 bases). Germline V gene lookup returns CDR1 SGHTA and CDR2 FQGNSA. Trimming pared 4 bases from V and 0 bases from J, leaving 10 bases between. CDR3 length: 14 residues. For the CDR3, the DNA is TGTGCCAGCAGCTCACAACGGGACTCCTACGAGCAGTACTTC. This translates into CASSSQRDSYEQYF. The variable domain in full, completed from reference TRBV7-2 and TRBJ2-7, reads GAGVSQSPSNKVTEKGKDVELRCDPISGHTALYWYRQSLGQGLEFLIYFQGNSAPDKSGLPSDRFSAERTGGSVSTLTIQRTQQEDSAVYLCASSSQRDSYEQYFGPGTRLTVT.

This chain links TRBV5-5 with TRBJ1-5, with unresolved D. V shed 1 base and J shed 3 bases, with 11 bases lying between them. The germline gives CDR1 SGHKS, CDR2 YYEKEE (reference sequence). This CDR3 spans 15 amino acids. CDR3 residues: CASSLNGENNQPQHF. CDR3 sequence (DNA): TGTGCCAGCAGCTTGAACGGGGAGAACAATCAGCCCCAGCATTTT.

This rearrangement joins TRBV5-6 to TRBJ2-5, with D perhaps TRBD1 (6 bases). V was pared by 0 bases and J by 2 bases, with 11 bases between. This CDR3 region has 15 residues. The germline V gene has CDR1 SGHDT and CDR2 YYEEEE. This CDR3 reads CASSLVRGWQETQYF. DNA for the CDR3: TGTGCCAGCAGCTTGGTGAGGGGGTGGCAAGAGACCCAGTACTTC.

This chain connects TRBV23-1 to TRBJ2-7; 10 bases line up with TRBD2. TRBV23-1 is recorded as an ORF, its role being uncertain. Trimming removed 1 base from V and 5 bases from J; junction bases left unmatched: 5. The CDR3 has 15 amino acids. CDR3 bases: TGCGCCAGCAGTCAATGGGCTAGCGGGAGAGACGAGCAGTACTTC. Its protein product is CASSQWASGRDEQYF.

The CDR3 region is CASSSRPEETQYF. The CDR3 DNA is TGCGCCAGCAGTTCCCGTCCCGAAGAGACCCAGTACTTC. The chain recombines TRBV10-1 with TRBJ2-5, with D unresolved. V lost 5 bases and J 3 bases, leaving 10 bases between the germline ends. The CDR3 length is 13 residues. Per the germline V gene, CDR1 is WNHNN and CDR2 is SYGVQD (reference sequence).

The chain combines TRBV29-1 with TRBJ2-3, with TRBD2 matching 15 bases. Losses at the gene ends were 6 bases for V and 3 bases for J; bases not matched to a gene: 7. The germline V gene encodes CDR1 SQVTM and CDR2 ANQGSEA. The length of the CDR3 is 16 residues. CDR3 region: CSVAGTSGRNTDTQYF. The CDR3 DNA sequence: TGCAGCGTCGCCGGGACTAGCGGGAGGAATACAGATACGCAGTATTTT.

This clone was observed a single time. The CDR3 loop is CASSLDGRGKKANYGYTF. In nucleotides, the CDR3 is TGCGCCAGCAGCTTGGACGGCAGGGGGAAGAAGGCTAACTATGGCTACACCTTC. J is TRBJ1-2 and V is TRBV5-1, with 7 positions matching TRBD1. V gave up 0 bases and J gave up 0 bases; unmatched junction bases: 11. The CDR3 has 18 residues. Germline CDR1 SGHRS, CDR2 YFSETQ.

This clone came up a few times. The rearrangement joins TRBV19 to TRBJ1-5; D not resolved. The CDR3 has 16 amino acids. Trimming cost V 1 base and J 3 bases, with 13 bases left between them. Germline V gene sequence: CDR1 LNHDA, CDR2 SQIVND (reference sequence). The CDR3 region is CASSIALVIDNQPQHF. The CDR3 DNA reads as TGTGCCAGTAGTATAGCCTTGGTAATAGACAATCAGCCCCAGCATTTT. The full variable domain, with the rest looked up from reference TRBV19 and TRBJ1-5, is DGGITQSPKYLFRKEGQNVTLSCEQNLNHDAMYWYRQDPGQGLRLIYYSQIVNDFQKGDIAEGYSVSREKKESFPLTVTSAQKNPTAFYLCASSIALVIDNQPQHFGDGTRLSIL.